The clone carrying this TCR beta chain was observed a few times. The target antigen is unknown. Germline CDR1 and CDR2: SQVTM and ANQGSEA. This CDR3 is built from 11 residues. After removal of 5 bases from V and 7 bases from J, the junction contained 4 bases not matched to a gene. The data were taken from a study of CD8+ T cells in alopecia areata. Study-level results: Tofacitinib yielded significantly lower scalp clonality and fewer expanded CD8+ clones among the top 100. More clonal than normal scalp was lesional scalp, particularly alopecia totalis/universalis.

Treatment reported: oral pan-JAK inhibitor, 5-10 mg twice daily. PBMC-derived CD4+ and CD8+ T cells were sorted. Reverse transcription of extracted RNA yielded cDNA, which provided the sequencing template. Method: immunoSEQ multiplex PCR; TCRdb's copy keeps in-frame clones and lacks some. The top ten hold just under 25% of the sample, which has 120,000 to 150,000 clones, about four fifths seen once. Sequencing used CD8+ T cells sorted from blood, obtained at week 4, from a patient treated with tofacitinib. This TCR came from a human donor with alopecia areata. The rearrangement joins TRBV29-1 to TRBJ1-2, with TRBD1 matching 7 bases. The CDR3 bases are TGCAGCGTTCCGAACAGGGGTGGCTACACCTTC. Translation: CSVPNRGGYTF.